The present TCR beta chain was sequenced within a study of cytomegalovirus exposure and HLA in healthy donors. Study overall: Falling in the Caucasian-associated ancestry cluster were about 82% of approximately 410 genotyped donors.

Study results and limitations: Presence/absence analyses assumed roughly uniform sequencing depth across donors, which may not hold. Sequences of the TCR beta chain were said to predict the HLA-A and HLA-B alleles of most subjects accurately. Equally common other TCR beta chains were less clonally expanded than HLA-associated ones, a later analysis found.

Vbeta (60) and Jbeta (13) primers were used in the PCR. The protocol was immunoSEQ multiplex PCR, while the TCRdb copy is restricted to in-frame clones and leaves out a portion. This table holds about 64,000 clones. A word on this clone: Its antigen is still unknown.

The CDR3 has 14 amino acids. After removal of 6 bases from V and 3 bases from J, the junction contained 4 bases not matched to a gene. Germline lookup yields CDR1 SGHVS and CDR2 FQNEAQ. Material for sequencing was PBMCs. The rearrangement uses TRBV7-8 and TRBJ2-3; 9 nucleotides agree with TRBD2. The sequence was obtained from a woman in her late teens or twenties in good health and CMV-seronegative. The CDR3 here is CASRALAGTDTQYF. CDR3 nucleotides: TGTGCCAGCAGAGCCCTAGCGGGGACAGATACGCAGTATTTT.